Each of the 5 T cell receptor beta chains below was sequenced from the same sample in a study of OX40 agonist ivuxolimab in advanced cancers. Profiled with immunoSEQ multiplex PCR; TCRdb holds only in-frame clones, not every one. The data show about 64,000 clones, 80% to 90% seen once. The specimen was CD4+ or CD8+ T cells sorted from blood, collected in a trial of the OX40 agonist ivuxolimab. Source of these receptors: an adult with an advanced solid tumor such as melanoma, head and neck, liver or kidney cancer.

V gene TRBV19 combines with J gene TRBJ2-5; TRBD2 aligns across 14 bases. Germline V CDR1 and CDR2: LNHDA, SQIVND (reference sequence). This CDR3 spans 18 amino acids. The J segment lost 1 base and the V segment lost 4 bases, leaving 8 bases of the junction unmatched. The CDR3 spells CASSRGLAGAVGQETQYF. The DNA of the CDR3 is TGTGCCAGTAGTAGGGGACTAGCGGGGGCTGTGGGCCAAGAGACCCAGTACTTC.

This rearrangement joins TRBV30 to TRBJ2-5; 7 nucleotides align to TRBD2. V lost 1 base to trimming and J lost 4 bases; unmatched junction nucleotides: 3. The germline CDR1 and CDR2 sequences are GTSNPN and SVGIG (reference sequence). The CDR3 totals 13 residues. The CDR3 sequence: CAWSAGEGETQYF. The CDR3 region has the DNA TGTGCCTGGAGTGCCGGGGAGGGAGAGACCCAGTACTTC.

This clone was detected once. The chain combines TRBV28 with TRBJ2-7; TRBD1 matches 8 bases. CDR1 is MDHEN and CDR2 is SYDVKM in the germline V gene. V shed 2 bases, J shed 1 base, and the junction held 1 base outside the gene matches. The CDR3 has 14 amino acids. CDR3 loop: CASSLTGGSYEQYF. The CDR3 nucleotides read TGTGCCAGCAGTTTAACAGGGGGATCCTACGAGCAGTACTTC.

This clone has a handful of counts. The chain has TRBV5-1 and TRBJ1-5; D gene ambiguous. Germline CDR1 and CDR2: SGHRS and YFSETQ. The CDR3 has 18 residues. V was pared by 0 bases and J by 6 bases, with 22 bases between. This CDR3 is CASSLAVWKHVSGQPQHF. The CDR3 DNA reads as TGCGCCAGCAGCTTGGCCGTGTGGAAACACGTAAGTGGTCAGCCCCAGCATTTT.

V and J are TRBV5-1 and TRBJ1-1; no firm D call. The CDR3 totals 14 residues. Germline CDR1 SGHRS, CDR2 YFSETQ. V dropped 1 base and J dropped 0 bases, with 7 bases sitting between them. CDR3 loop: CASSLTIMNTEAFF. In DNA, the CDR3 is TGCGCCAGCAGCTTGACGATTATGAACACTGAAGCTTTCTTT.